Sequencing of this T cell receptor (beta chain) was carried out in a study of identical twins' blood T cells. Germline V gene data show CDR1 as DFQATT and CDR2 as SNEGSKA (reference sequence). Trimming took off 0 bases at V and 4 bases at J, with 13 bases between the two ends. The length of the CDR3 is 14 residues. TCRdb ran MiXCR on the 5' RACE reads and lists one entry per CDR3 protein. Here the sample spans 300,000 to 400,000 distinct CDR3 sequences, 28% being singletons. Study-level findings and limits: Out-of-frame TCRbeta clonotypes reportedly had markedly more similar V usage in twins than unrelated donors.

With respect to this clonotype: As yet, its antigen is unknown.

The source material was PBMCs. The chain uses TRBV20-1 and TRBJ2-7; D gene ambiguous. This clonotype was obtained from a woman between 18 and 55 years old in good health. CDR3 nucleotides: TGCAGTGCTAGAGAACGTGGATGGACGTACGAGCAGTACTTC. Its protein product is CSARERGWTYEQYF.